This is a list of T cell receptor beta chains from one sample in a study of T cells in Graves' hyperthyroidism and ophthalmopathy. TCRdb redid the calling of the multiplex PCR reads with MiXCR, one entry per CDR3 protein. Altogether 540,000 or so distinct CDR3 sequences are present, around 16% being singletons, with the ten largest covering under 7.5%. The specimen was blood. These receptors were obtained from a woman aged 25 to 39 with Graves' hyperthyroidism. The CDR3 runs from the conserved cysteine through the conserved F or W. The D gene is left open where the match is weak. A row's size may be missing; if present it is once, few, many or a size class.

clone_size	j_call	d_call	v_call	cdr3_nt	cdr3_aa
many	TRBJ1-1	.	TRBV5-5	TGTGCCAGCAGTTCCTCGGCGATGAACACTGAAGCTTTCTTT	CASSSSAMNTEAFF
many	TRBJ2-1	TRBD2	TRBV20-1	TGCAGTGCTAGAGACCCCGGACTAGGCCATTACAATGAGCAGTTCTTC	CSARDPGLGHYNEQFF
many	TRBJ2-3	TRBD2	TRBV20-1	TGCAGTGCTAGCGGACTAGCGGGAGGACCCGGCTATACGCAGTATTTT	CSASGLAGGPGYTQYF
many	TRBJ2-7	TRBD1	TRBV5-8	TGTGCCAGCAGCTCGGACAGGTCTGAAAACGACGGATGGTACGAGCAGTACTTC	CASSSDRSENDGWYEQYF
many	TRBJ2-1	TRBD2	TRBV5-1	TGCGCCAGCAGCTTGTATCCTAGCGGGATAAACTCCTACAATGAGCAGTTCTTC	CASSLYPSGINSYNEQFF
many	TRBJ1-2	.	TRBV9	TGTGCCAGCAGCGGGGGCATGAACTATGGCTACACCTTC	CASSGGMNYGYTF
few	TRBJ1-5	.	TRBV20-1	TGCAGTGCCCGCCGCCCACAGGTTGGTAGTGTCAATCAGCCCCAGCATTTT	CSARRPQVGSVNQPQHF
many	TRBJ2-1	.	TRBV29-1	TGCAGCGTGGAGGGACACGTAGCGGCACCCTCCTACAATGAGCAGTTCTTC	CSVEGHVAAPSYNEQFF
.	TRBJ1-2	.	TRBV3-1	TGTGCCAGCAGCTACGGGGGTGCCGACTATGGCTACACCTTC	CASSYGGADYGYTF
few	TRBJ2-3	TRBD2	TRBV20-1	TGCAGTGCCAGAGGGACTAGCGGGAGGGACCTGGACACAGATACGCAGTATTTT	CSARGTSGRDLDTDTQYF
few	TRBJ2-2	TRBD2	TRBV5-4	TGTGCCAGCAGCCAGACTAGCGGGAGCGGGGAGCTGTTTTTT	CASSQTSGSGELFF
few	TRBJ2-7	TRBD2	TRBV20-1	TGCAGTGCTAGGAGGAGGGGACTAGCGGGAGGGGCCTACGAGCAGTACTTC	CSARRRGLAGGAYEQYF
few	TRBJ2-2	.	TRBV29-1	TGCAGCGCGACACACACCGGGGAGCTGTTTTTT	CSATHTGELFF
.	TRBJ1-1	.	TRBV4-1	TGCGCCAGCAGCCAGGAACTCCGGGGCGAGGGGACGGACACTGAAGCTTTCTTT	CASSQELRGEGTDTEAFF
.	TRBJ1-3	.	TRBV18	TGTGCCAGCTCACCACGGGAGGCCGTCACCTCTGGAAACACCATATATTTT	CASSPREAVTSGNTIYF
many	TRBJ2-7	.	TRBV12-3/TRBV12-4	TGTGCCAGCAGTTTCGGGAGCTCTCGTTCGCAGTACTTC	CASSFGSSRSQYF
.	TRBJ2-5	.	TRBV2	TGTGCCAGCATTTTACAGGAACCTTTTCCCCAGTACTTC	CASILQEPFPQYF
few	TRBJ2-1	.	TRBV19	TGTGCCAGTAGTCCAACAGGAAGTGGGGTCAATGAGCAGTTCTTC	CASSPTGSGVNEQFF
few	TRBJ1-1	.	TRBV19	TGTGCCAGTAGTACGGGGGCCGGACCCACTGAAGCTTTCTTT	CASSTGAGPTEAFF
many	TRBJ2-1	.	TRBV11-3	TGTGCCAGCAGCCCAATGTTGGGGCCCTACAATGAGCAGTTCTTC	CASSPMLGPYNEQFF
few	TRBJ1-1	.	TRBV18	TGTGCCAGCTCACCGTTAGGGACAACCAGCCACGGCACTGAAGCTTTCTTT	CASSPLGTTSHGTEAFF
.	TRBJ1-2	.	TRBV20-1	TGCAGTGCTCGGAATAGTCGAGGAACTAACTATGGCTACACCTTC	CSARNSRGTNYGYTF
many	TRBJ2-2	.	TRBV12-3/TRBV12-4	TGTGCCAGCAGCTCCTTTTTGGCGAACACCGGGGAGCTGTTTTTT	CASSSFLANTGELFF
many	TRBJ1-3	.	TRBV9	TGTGCCAGCAGCGTAGCAGGTGGAAACACCATATATTTT	CASSVAGGNTIYF
many	TRBJ2-5	.	TRBV11-2	TGTGCCAGCAGCTTAGAGGGGAGAGGAACCCAGTACTTC	CASSLEGRGTQYF
few	TRBJ2-1	.	TRBV3-1	TGTGCCAGCAGCCAAGGGCCTGGGGACTACAATGAGCAGTTCTTC	CASSQGPGDYNEQFF
many	TRBJ1-3	.	TRBV28	TGTGCCAGCAGTTCCCCGGGGGGGGCTGGAAACACCATATATTTT	CASSSPGGAGNTIYF
many	TRBJ2-5	.	TRBV12-3/TRBV12-4	TGTGCCAGCAGCTTGGACGGCCAAGAGACCCAGTACTTC	CASSLDGQETQYF
few	TRBJ2-2	.	TRBV6-1	TGTGGATCTGGAAGGAGCCGTGGCACCGGGGAGCTGTTTTTT	CGSGRSRGTGELFF
once	TRBJ2-7	TRBD2	TRBV7-9	TGTGCCAGCAGCCATTACCCATTGAGTAGCGGGAGTTCCTACGAGCAGTACTTC	CASSHYPLSSGSSYEQYF
many	TRBJ2-3	.	TRBV6-1	TGTGCCAGCAGTACCGGGCCTTTCACAGATACGCAGTATTTT	CASSTGPFTDTQYF
many	TRBJ1-2	.	TRBV6-1	TGTGCCAGCAGTGAGAAGCGTGCTGGCTACACCTTC	CASSEKRAGYTF
.	TRBJ2-1	TRBD2	TRBV10-3	TGTGCCATCAGTGAGTCATTTGGCGGGAGGGGCTACAATGAGCAGTTCTTC	CAISESFGGRGYNEQFF
many	TRBJ1-2	.	TRBV28	TGTGCCAGCAGTTCGGGACGACGACGGGGCTACACCTTC	CASSSGRRRGYTF
many	TRBJ2-1	TRBD2	TRBV4-2	TGTGCCAGCAGCCAAGATCGGGGTAGCGGGAACCATGAGTTCTTC	CASSQDRGSGNHEFF
few	TRBJ1-2	.	TRBV7-8	TGTGCCAGCAGCCCTTACAGGGTATGGCCTGGCTATGGCTACACCTTC	CASSPYRVWPGYGYTF
.	TRBJ1-6	TRBD1	TRBV27	TGTGCCAGCAGTTCCTTAAGGACAGGGCATAATTCACCCCTCCACTTT	CASSSLRTGHNSPLHF
many	TRBJ1-4	TRBD1	TRBV28	TGTGCCAGCAGTTATCGACAGGGGACTAATGAAAAACTGTTTTTT	CASSYRQGTNEKLFF
few	TRBJ1-5	.	TRBV30	TGTGCCTGGAGTGTACTGGGCGGGGAGCCCCAGCATTTT	CAWSVLGGEPQHF
few	TRBJ1-2	.	TRBV12-3/TRBV12-4	TGTGCCAGCAGTTTTGTGGGGGGGGGTTTCTTATCTTATGGCTACACCTTC	CASSFVGGGFLSYGYTF
.	TRBJ2-1	.	TRBV14	TGTGCCAGCAGCACGTCGACAGGCTCTGACCGGCAGTTCTTC	CASSTSTGSDRQFF
few	TRBJ2-1	TRBD2	TRBV5-4	TGTGCCACCCGACTAGCGGGAGGAAGAGACAATGAGCAGTTCTTC	CATRLAGGRDNEQFF
many	TRBJ2-7	.	TRBV11-2	TGTGCCAGCAGCTTAGATTCGACCTACCGGGTGTACGAGCAGTACTTC	CASSLDSTYRVYEQYF
few	TRBJ1-2	.	TRBV7-8	TGTGCCAGCAGCCCCCCGGCACAGGGACCGGGCTATGGCTACACCTTC	CASSPPAQGPGYGYTF
many	TRBJ2-1	TRBD2	TRBV27	TGTGCCAGCGCACTAGCGAGCTCCTACAATGAGCAGTTCTTC	CASALASSYNEQFF